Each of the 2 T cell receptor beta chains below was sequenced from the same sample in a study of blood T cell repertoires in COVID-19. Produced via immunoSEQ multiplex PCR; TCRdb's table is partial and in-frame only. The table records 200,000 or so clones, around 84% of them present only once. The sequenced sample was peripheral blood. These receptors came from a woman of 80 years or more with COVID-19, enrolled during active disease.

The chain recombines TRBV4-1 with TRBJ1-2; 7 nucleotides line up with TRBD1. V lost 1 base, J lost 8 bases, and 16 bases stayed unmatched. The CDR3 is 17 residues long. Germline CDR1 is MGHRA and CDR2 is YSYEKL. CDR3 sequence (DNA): TGCGCCAGCAGCCAAGGCATTAATGATAGGGGGCGCGAAGGCTACACCTTC. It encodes CASSQGINDRGREGYTF.

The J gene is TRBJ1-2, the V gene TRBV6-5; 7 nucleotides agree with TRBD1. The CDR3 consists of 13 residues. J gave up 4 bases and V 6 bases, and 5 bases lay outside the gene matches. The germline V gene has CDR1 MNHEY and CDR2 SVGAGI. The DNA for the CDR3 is TGTGCCAGCAGGACAGGGATTGCCTATGGCTACACCTTC. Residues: CASRTGIAYGYTF.